What follows describes a single T cell receptor beta chain. This entry belongs to a study of T cell responses to AZD1222 COVID-19 vaccine. This table comes from immunoSEQ multiplex PCR, and its TCRdb copy is limited to in-frame clones, with some not included. This table has roughly 150,000 clones, approximately 88% appearing once. Sequencing was performed on peripheral blood, taken on day 0 of MenACWY control vaccination. This clonotype was sampled from an adult in good health.

CDR3 loop: CASSPPGVMNTEAFF. In DNA, the CDR3 is TGTGCCAGCAGTCCCCCCGGGGTGATGAACACTGAAGCTTTCTTT. The chain is built from TRBV6-5 and TRBJ1-1; D unclear. V shed 5 bases and J shed 0 bases, with 13 bases lying between them. This CDR3 region has 15 residues. Per the germline V gene, CDR1 is MNHEY and CDR2 is SVGAGI.